Below are 14 T cell receptor beta chains sequenced from a single sample in a study of cytomegalovirus exposure and HLA in healthy donors. 13 Jbeta primers and 60 Vbeta primers were used for the PCR. The table came from immunoSEQ multiplex PCR; TCRdb's copy has only in-frame clones and leaves some out. This table holds about 35,000 clones. The sequencing sample was made of PBMCs. Receptors were obtained from a woman between 40 and 50 years old in good health and CMV-seropositive.

The J gene is TRBJ2-3, the V gene TRBV4-1, with TRBD2 as a possible D gene (7 bases). Between the trimmed V and J ends, which lost 4 bases and 8 bases, there was a span of 13 bases. The CDR3 contains 13 residues. CDR1 MGHRA and CDR2 YSYEKL come from the germline V gene. In nucleotides, the CDR3 is TGCGCCAGCAGCCTACAGGGCGGGGGTACGCAGTATTTT. Translating gives CASSLQGGGTQYF.

The chain carries TRBV27 and TRBJ2-5, with D possibly TRBD1 on 6 matching bases. V lost 4 bases, J lost 2 bases, and 14 bases lay in between. The CDR3 is 15 residues long. In germline, CDR1 is MNHEY, CDR2 SMNVEV (reference sequence). This chain's CDR3 is CASSSARTAQETQYF. The CDR3, as DNA: TGTGCCAGCAGTTCCGCCCGGACAGCACAAGAGACCCAGTACTTC.

The rearrangement links TRBV6-5 to TRBJ2-1; TRBD2 matches 8 bases. Germline lookup yields CDR1 MNHEY and CDR2 SVGAGI. V lost 6 bases to trimming and J lost 9 bases; unmatched junction nucleotides: 13. CDR3 length: 15 residues. CDR3 residues: CASSPTGLAVREQFF. For the CDR3, the DNA is TGTGCCAGCAGCCCAACCGGACTAGCAGTCCGTGAGCAGTTCTTC.

This chain connects TRBV5-4 to TRBJ2-7, with D perhaps matching TRBD2 (6 bases). The V gene lost 5 bases and the J gene lost 6 bases, with 18 bases spanning the gap. Germline CDR1 reads SGHNT; CDR2 reads YYREEE (reference sequence). The CDR3 runs 14 residues. The CDR3 is CASSLLAGSLEQYF. DNA of the CDR3: TGTGCCAGCAGTCTACTAGCCGGGAGTCTCGAGCAGTACTTC.

The chain combines TRBV5-1 with TRBJ2-3; TRBD1 matches 8 bases. Losses at the gene ends were 3 bases for V and 3 bases for J; bases not matched to a gene: 3. The CDR3 is made up of 14 amino acids. Germline lookup yields CDR1 SGHRS and CDR2 YFSETQ. CDR3 in DNA: TGCGCCAGCAGCTCAGGACAGGGTACAGATACGCAGTATTTT. It yields the protein CASSSGQGTDTQYF.

This sequence joins TRBV7-9 and TRBJ2-1; 9 nucleotides match TRBD2. The ends lost 3 bases at V and 3 bases at J; junction bases unmatched: 3. Germline values: CDR1 SEHNR, CDR2 FQNEAQ (reference sequence). This CDR3 is 15 amino acids long. The CDR3 sequence: CASSLSGGIYNEQFF. DNA of the CDR3: TGTGCCAGCAGCTTGAGCGGGGGGATCTACAATGAGCAGTTCTTC.

This rearrangement joins TRBV5-6 to TRBJ2-5; 10 bases agree with TRBD1. Germline V CDR1 and CDR2: SGHDT, YYEEEE. Trimming at V came to 2 bases and at J to 5 bases, leaving 9 bases not matched to a gene. This CDR3 region has 16 residues. CDR3 sequence (DNA): TGTGCCAGCAGCTTAACGACAGGGGGCCATTGGGAGACCCAGTACTTC. Amino acids: CASSLTTGGHWETQYF.

The DNA of the CDR3 is TGTGCCAGCAGCTTAGGGGCTAGCAATCAGCCCCAGCATTTT. Translated, it gives CASSLGASNQPQHF. The chain links TRBV7-8 to TRBJ1-5; D unclear. V lost 1 base, J lost 0 bases, and 4 bases lay in between. The germline V gene has CDR1 SGHVS and CDR2 FQNEAQ. The CDR3 is 14 residues long. Full variable domain (rest looked up from reference TRBV7-8 and TRBJ1-5): GAGVSQSPRYKVAKRGQDVALRCDPISGHVSLFWYQQALGQGPEFLTYFQNEAQLDKSGLPSDRFFAERPEGSVSTLKIQRTQQEDSAVYLCASSLGASNQPQHFGDGTRLSIL.

V and J are TRBV27 and TRBJ1-2; a weak D match, TRBD1 (5 bases). Looked up from germline, CDR1 is MNHEY and CDR2 is SMNVEV (reference sequence). CDR3 length equals 14 residues. Deletions cut 6 bases from V and 1 base from J, with 12 bases between. CDR3 in DNA: TGTGCCAGCAGACGACCGGGACTTAACTATGGCTACACCTTC. Translated, it gives CASRRPGLNYGYTF.

This chain connects TRBV25-1 to TRBJ1-4, with 8 bases aligning to TRBD1. Germline CDR1 MGHDK, CDR2 SYGVNS. The CDR3 extends over 13 amino acids. Trimming removed 5 bases from V and 7 bases from J; junction bases left unmatched: 3. The CDR3 sequence is CASSPGGVEKLFF. The CDR3 DNA reads TGTGCCAGCAGTCCAGGGGGCGTTGAAAAACTGTTTTTT.

The chain combines TRBV11-2 with TRBJ1-5; the D gene is possibly TRBD1 (5 bases). Germline loops: CDR1 SGHAT, CDR2 FQNNGV. The CDR3 has 15 residues. V was clipped by 3 bases and J by 4 bases, with 13 bases between them. CDR3 amino acids: CASSFKGLKNQPQHF. In DNA form, the CDR3 reads TGTGCCAGCAGCTTTAAGGGGTTAAAAAATCAGCCCCAGCATTTT.

The J gene is TRBJ1-3, the V gene TRBV7-3, with TRBD1 matching 10 bases. The CDR3 runs to 16 residues. V was clipped by 5 bases and J by 0 bases; unmatched bases: 4. The germline gives CDR1 SGHTA, CDR2 FQGTGA. CDR3 nucleotides: TGTGCCAGCAGCCAAGGACAGGGGGACTCTGGAAACACCATATATTTT. Translated, it gives CASSQGQGDSGNTIYF.

The chain has TRBV30 and TRBJ2-5; 8 bases line up with TRBD2. Germline-derived CDR1 and CDR2 are GTSNPN and SVGIG (reference sequence). CDR3 length equals 15 residues. V lost 7 bases to trimming and J lost 5 bases; unmatched junction nucleotides: 15. CDR3 sequence (DNA): TGTGCCTCCCGGGGGGGGGAGTTCACTTTGGAGACCCAGTACTTC. This encodes CASRGGEFTLETQYF. Drawing the rest from reference TRBV30 and TRBJ2-5, the complete variable domain is SQTIHQWPATLVQPVGSPLSLECTVEGTSNPNLYWYRQAAGRGLQLLFYSVGIGQISSEVPQNLSASRPQDRQFILSSKKLLLSDSGFYLCASRGGEFTLETQYFGPGTRLLVL.

The chain couples TRBV2 to TRBJ1-1, with D possibly being TRBD1 (5 bases). Trimming left V 8 bases short and J 8 bases short, with 15 bases between. The CDR3 length is 12 residues. Looked up from germline, CDR1 is SNHLY and CDR2 is FYNNEI. CDR3 DNA: TGTGCCAGCCGCAGGGAACCGACGGAAGCTTTCTTT. It encodes CASRREPTEAFF. Combining the CDR3 with reference TRBV2 and TRBJ1-1 gives the whole variable domain EPEVTQTPSHQVTQMGQEVILRCVPISNHLYFYWYRQILGQKVEFLVSFYNNEISEKSEIFDDQFSVERPDGSNFTLKIRSTKLEDSAMYFCASRREPTEAFFGQGTRLTVV.